Listed below are T cell receptor beta chains from one sample, sequenced in a study of T cells in Graves' hyperthyroidism and ophthalmopathy. TCRdb recomputed calls from the multiplex PCR reads with MiXCR, one row per CDR3 protein. Of about 380,000 distinct CDR3 sequences in the sample, roughly 13% were seen once. The material sequenced was blood. Source of these receptors: a man aged 25-40 years with Graves' hyperthyroidism that later progressed to Graves' ophthalmopathy. Each CDR3 is given with its conserved first and last residue. A D gene is named only where the DNA matches it firmly. Clone size, where shown, is once, few, many, or a class for clones that have expanded.

cdr3_aa: CASSLAGTGTQYF
cdr3_nt: TGTGCCAGCAGCTTAGCCGGGACAGGCACGCAGTATTTT
clone_size: NA
d_call: TRBD1
v_call: TRBV7-9
j_call: TRBJ2-3

cdr3_aa: CSARGPGQHSNQPQHF
cdr3_nt: TGCAGTGCTAGAGGGCCGGGACAGCATAGCAATCAGCCCCAGCATTTT
clone_size: few
d_call: TRBD1
v_call: TRBV20-1
j_call: TRBJ1-5

cdr3_aa: CASSPQKRGQGYTF
cdr3_nt: TGTGCCAGCAGTCCACAGAAGAGGGGGCAAGGCTACACCTTC
clone_size: few
d_call: TRBD1
v_call: TRBV27
j_call: TRBJ1-2

cdr3_aa: CASSLEGRGGTEAFF
cdr3_nt: TGCGCCAGCAGCTTGGAGGGACGAGGTGGGACTGAAGCTTTCTTT
clone_size: many
d_call: NA
v_call: TRBV5-1
j_call: TRBJ1-1

cdr3_aa: CASSYGGGEKLFF
cdr3_nt: TGTGCCAGCTCTTATGGGGGAGGCGAAAAACTGTTTTTT
clone_size: many
d_call: NA
v_call: TRBV11-2
j_call: TRBJ1-4

cdr3_aa: CASNTVGMNTEAFF
cdr3_nt: TGTGCCAGCAATACCGTGGGAATGAACACTGAAGCTTTCTTT
clone_size: many
d_call: NA
v_call: TRBV12-3/TRBV12-4
j_call: TRBJ1-1

cdr3_aa: CASSAGLAGTDTQYF
cdr3_nt: TGTGCCAGCAGCGCCGGACTAGCGGGCACAGATACGCAGTATTTT
clone_size: many
d_call: TRBD2
v_call: TRBV2
j_call: TRBJ2-3

cdr3_aa: CSARTYRDRASYEQYF
cdr3_nt: TGCAGTGCTAGGACTTACCGGGACAGGGCATCCTACGAGCAGTACTTC
clone_size: few
d_call: TRBD1
v_call: TRBV20-1
j_call: TRBJ2-7

cdr3_aa: CSVVSRTSGGYTF
cdr3_nt: TGCAGCGTTGTATCACGGACTTCTGGAGGCTACACCTTC
clone_size: many
d_call: NA
v_call: TRBV29-1
j_call: TRBJ1-2

cdr3_aa: CATSDPSLEGGETQYF
cdr3_nt: TGTGCCACCAGTGACCCCTCCTTGGAGGGCGGAGAGACCCAGTACTTC
clone_size: NA
d_call: NA
v_call: TRBV24-1
j_call: TRBJ2-5